This is a list of T cell receptor beta chains from one sample in a study of CD8 T cells in ankylosing spondylitis. Each CDR3 protein gets one entry after TCRdb re-called the 5' RACE reads with MiXCR. The top ten clones hold about 10% of a sample with 200,000 or so distinct CDR3 sequences, 10% to 15% of them seen once. Input material: blood, either unsorted or a sorted T cell fraction (not recorded which). These receptors were collected from a female donor with ankylosing spondylitis or in good health (not recorded which). The CDR3 runs from the conserved cysteine through the conserved F or W. D genes are given only for firm matches. The size field is filled for only some rows; it gives once, few, many or a size class.

CDR3nt: TGTGCCAGCAGCTTAAAAGGGGGTTGGGTCGGGGAGACCCAGTACTTC; CDR3aa: CASSLKGGWVGETQYF; v_gene: TRBV7-6; j_gene: TRBJ2-5; abundance: many; d_gene: -; len: 16
CDR3nt: TGTGCCAGCTCATCAGTCGAGGTGGGGGAGCCCCAGCATTTT; CDR3aa: CASSSVEVGEPQHF; v_gene: TRBV18; j_gene: TRBJ1-5; abundance: -; d_gene: -; len: 14
CDR3nt: TGCAGTGCTATAAGTGGGACCCTTGCCAGGGAGCAGTACTTC; CDR3aa: CSAISGTLAREQYF; v_gene: TRBV20-1; j_gene: TRBJ2-7; abundance: many; d_gene: -; len: 14
CDR3nt: TGTGCCAGCTCACCCCCCATCGTCGCGGCAGACAATGAAAAACTGTTTTTT; CDR3aa: CASSPPIVAADNEKLFF; v_gene: TRBV18; j_gene: TRBJ1-4; abundance: few; d_gene: -; len: 17
CDR3nt: TGTGCCAGCAGCTTAGACGTCAGGGCGGGAGAAAAACTGTTTTTT; CDR3aa: CASSLDVRAGEKLFF; v_gene: TRBV7-9; j_gene: TRBJ1-4; abundance: many; d_gene: -; len: 15
CDR3nt: TGCGCCAGCAGCTTGGAGGAGACAGGGGTACTGTTTTTT; CDR3aa: CASSLEETGVLFF; v_gene: TRBV5-1; j_gene: TRBJ1-4; abundance: many; d_gene: TRBD1; len: 13
CDR3nt: TGCGCCAGCAGCCAAGAGGTCCGGAGCTTAGCGCAGTATTTT; CDR3aa: CASSQEVRSLAQYF; v_gene: TRBV4-3; j_gene: TRBJ2-3; abundance: -; d_gene: -; len: 14
CDR3nt: TGCGCCAGCAGCCGACGGGGGGATCAGCCCCAGCATTTT; CDR3aa: CASSRRGDQPQHF; v_gene: TRBV5-1; j_gene: TRBJ1-5; abundance: many; d_gene: -; len: 13
CDR3nt: TGTGCCAGCAGTTACTCCCTCCCCTCGCAGCCCCAGCATTTT; CDR3aa: CASSYSLPSQPQHF; v_gene: TRBV6-2/TRBV6-3; j_gene: TRBJ1-5; abundance: few; d_gene: -; len: 14
CDR3nt: TGCAGCCCAACAGGAGGACTAGCGGGAGGGGGCACAGATACGCAGTATTTT; CDR3aa: CSPTGGLAGGGTDTQYF; v_gene: TRBV29-1; j_gene: TRBJ2-3; abundance: -; d_gene: TRBD2; len: 17
CDR3nt: TGTGCCAGCAGTTTATATGAGGGTTATCAGCCCCAGCATTTT; CDR3aa: CASSLYEGYQPQHF; v_gene: TRBV12-3/TRBV12-4; j_gene: TRBJ1-5; abundance: many; d_gene: -; len: 14
CDR3nt: TGTGCCAGCAGTTACCCTGAATGGCTAGCGCGGTCCTCAGAGACCCAGTACTTC; CDR3aa: CASSYPEWLARSSETQYF; v_gene: TRBV6-2/TRBV6-3; j_gene: TRBJ2-5; abundance: many; d_gene: -; len: 18
CDR3nt: TGTGCCAGCAGCGTCCAGAACAATGAGCAGTTCTTC; CDR3aa: CASSVQNNEQFF; v_gene: TRBV9; j_gene: TRBJ2-1; abundance: many; d_gene: -; len: 12
CDR3nt: TGTGCCATCAGTGAAGGGGTTAATGTCTATGGCTACACCTTC; CDR3aa: CAISEGVNVYGYTF; v_gene: TRBV10-3; j_gene: TRBJ1-2; abundance: many; d_gene: -; len: 14
CDR3nt: TGTGCCAGCAGTGAAGGAGGTGAGAATCAGCCCCAGCATTTT; CDR3aa: CASSEGGENQPQHF; v_gene: TRBV6-1; j_gene: TRBJ1-5; abundance: many; d_gene: -; len: 14
CDR3nt: TGCAGTGCTAGAGAAGTAGGACTAGCGGGACCCTACAATGAGCAGTTCTTC; CDR3aa: CSAREVGLAGPYNEQFF; v_gene: TRBV20-1; j_gene: TRBJ2-1; abundance: many; d_gene: TRBD2; len: 17
CDR3nt: TGTGCCAGCAGCTTAAAGACTAGCTCCTACAATGAGCAGTTCTTC; CDR3aa: CASSLKTSSYNEQFF; v_gene: TRBV7-6; j_gene: TRBJ2-1; abundance: -; d_gene: -; len: 15
CDR3nt: TGTGCCAGCAGGGGGACTAGTGGCGATGAGCAGTTCTTC; CDR3aa: CASRGTSGDEQFF; v_gene: TRBV6-2/TRBV6-3; j_gene: TRBJ2-1; abundance: many; d_gene: TRBD2; len: 13
CDR3nt: TGTGCCAGCAGCTTAGCGAGGGCCAATCAGTCCCAGCATTTT; CDR3aa: CASSLARANQSQHF; v_gene: TRBV7-2; j_gene: TRBJ1-5; abundance: once; d_gene: -; len: 14
CDR3nt: TGTGCCTGGAGGCTGGGTGGTTCGAACACTGAAGCTTTCTTT; CDR3aa: CAWRLGGSNTEAFF; v_gene: TRBV30; j_gene: TRBJ1-1; abundance: few; d_gene: -; len: 14
CDR3nt: TGCAGCGTGGGACTAGCGGGAGCTTCCTACGAGCAGTACTTC; CDR3aa: CSVGLAGASYEQYF; v_gene: TRBV29-1; j_gene: TRBJ2-7; abundance: many; d_gene: TRBD2; len: 14
CDR3nt: TGCGCCAGCAGCTTGGGGTCGAATACCTACGAGCAGTACTTC; CDR3aa: CASSLGSNTYEQYF; v_gene: TRBV5-1; j_gene: TRBJ2-7; abundance: many; d_gene: -; len: 14
CDR3nt: TGTGCCAGCAGTACCAGTGCCTTGGTATGGGAGCTGTTTTTT; CDR3aa: CASSTSALVWELFF; v_gene: TRBV6-2/TRBV6-3; j_gene: TRBJ2-2; abundance: -; d_gene: -; len: 14
CDR3nt: TGTGCCAGCAGCGTAGGGGGGGAAGAGGAGACTGAAGCTTTCTTT; CDR3aa: CASSVGGEEETEAFF; v_gene: TRBV9; j_gene: TRBJ1-1; abundance: many; d_gene: -; len: 15
CDR3nt: TGTGCCAGCAGCCAAATGAGGGATGCCATATATTTT; CDR3aa: CASSQMRDAIYF; v_gene: TRBV3-1; j_gene: TRBJ1-3; abundance: many; d_gene: -; len: 12
CDR3nt: TGTGCCAGCAGCAACTACAGGGCAACTAATGAAAAACTGTTTTTT; CDR3aa: CASSNYRATNEKLFF; v_gene: TRBV6-2/TRBV6-3; j_gene: TRBJ1-4; abundance: many; d_gene: -; len: 15
CDR3nt: TGTGCCAGCTCACCACGGGATTGGGAAGAGACCCAGTACTTC; CDR3aa: CASSPRDWEETQYF; v_gene: TRBV18; j_gene: TRBJ2-5; abundance: few; d_gene: -; len: 14
CDR3nt: TGTGCCAGCAGACCGGGACTAGCGGGATATGAGCAGTTCTTC; CDR3aa: CASRPGLAGYEQFF; v_gene: TRBV28; j_gene: TRBJ2-1; abundance: many; d_gene: TRBD2; len: 14
CDR3nt: TGTGCCAGCGCCGAATACGCCGAAGAGACCCAGTACTTC; CDR3aa: CASAEYAEETQYF; v_gene: TRBV7-6; j_gene: TRBJ2-5; abundance: many; d_gene: -; len: 13
CDR3nt: TGTGCCAGCAGCTCGACAGGGTTTAGTGAAAAACTGTTTTTT; CDR3aa: CASSSTGFSEKLFF; v_gene: TRBV12-3/TRBV12-4; j_gene: TRBJ1-4; abundance: many; d_gene: TRBD1; len: 14
CDR3nt: TGCAGTGCAAGCTTTAGCGCTTCCGAGCAGTACTTC; CDR3aa: CSASFSASEQYF; v_gene: TRBV20-1; j_gene: TRBJ2-7; abundance: few; d_gene: -; len: 12
CDR3nt: TGTGCCAGTAGTATTCTAGGACAGGGCCAAAATGAGCAGTTCTTC; CDR3aa: CASSILGQGQNEQFF; v_gene: TRBV19; j_gene: TRBJ2-1; abundance: few; d_gene: TRBD1; len: 15
CDR3nt: TGTGCCACCAGTGAACAACCGGGACGCCAAGAGACCCAGTACTTC; CDR3aa: CATSEQPGRQETQYF; v_gene: TRBV24-1; j_gene: TRBJ2-5; abundance: many; d_gene: -; len: 15
CDR3nt: TGCGCCAGCACCCCTGCGGGAGGGCGCACAGATACGCAGTATTTT; CDR3aa: CASTPAGGRTDTQYF; v_gene: TRBV10-2; j_gene: TRBJ2-3; abundance: -; d_gene: TRBD2; len: 15
CDR3nt: TGTGCCAGCAGAGGCTTGGCGGGAGGCCACAATGAGCAGTTCTTC; CDR3aa: CASRGLAGGHNEQFF; v_gene: TRBV3-1; j_gene: TRBJ2-1; abundance: many; d_gene: TRBD2; len: 15
CDR3nt: TGCGCCAGCAGCTTTGATCGTACGACAGGGCCCTACGAGCAGTACTTC; CDR3aa: CASSFDRTTGPYEQYF; v_gene: TRBV5-1; j_gene: TRBJ2-7; abundance: many; d_gene: TRBD1; len: 16
CDR3nt: TGTGCCAGCAGAAAACAGGGGGCACTTGGAAACACCATATATTTT; CDR3aa: CASRKQGALGNTIYF; v_gene: TRBV12-3/TRBV12-4; j_gene: TRBJ1-3; abundance: many; d_gene: TRBD1; len: 15
CDR3nt: TGTGCCAGCAGTGGGCCGGGAGACTCAGATACGCAGTATTTT; CDR3aa: CASSGPGDSDTQYF; v_gene: TRBV6-4; j_gene: TRBJ2-3; abundance: many; d_gene: -; len: 14
CDR3nt: TGTGCCAGCAGTTCACTAGCGGGAGGGCCAACAGATACGCAGTATTTT; CDR3aa: CASSSLAGGPTDTQYF; v_gene: TRBV27; j_gene: TRBJ2-3; abundance: many; d_gene: TRBD2; len: 16
CDR3nt: TGCAGCGTTGATGGTAATCTGGGGGCTAATGAAAAACTGTTTTTT; CDR3aa: CSVDGNLGANEKLFF; v_gene: TRBV29-1; j_gene: TRBJ1-4; abundance: -; d_gene: -; len: 15
CDR3nt: TGTGCTAGCAGCCCTCACCGGGACTCCTTTGGGGATGAGCAGTTCTTC; CDR3aa: CASSPHRDSFGDEQFF; v_gene: TRBV7-7; j_gene: TRBJ2-1; abundance: many; d_gene: -; len: 16
CDR3nt: TGCAGCGTTGAGTTGGGGGGAGGTCAGCCCCAGCATTTT; CDR3aa: CSVELGGGQPQHF; v_gene: TRBV29-1; j_gene: TRBJ1-5; abundance: many; d_gene: -; len: 13
CDR3nt: TGTGCCAGCAGCCTCGGGACTTCCTCTCGATACGAGCAGTACTTC; CDR3aa: CASSLGTSSRYEQYF; v_gene: TRBV5-5; j_gene: TRBJ2-7; abundance: few; d_gene: -; len: 15
CDR3nt: TGTGCCAGCAGTTCCCCCGGCGGCGGAGGAGGAAACACCATATATTTT; CDR3aa: CASSSPGGGGGNTIYF; v_gene: TRBV6-5; j_gene: TRBJ1-3; abundance: many; d_gene: -; len: 16
CDR3nt: TGCAGCGTTGTAGGGGCGGGAGGGCCTAATGAGCAGTTCTTC; CDR3aa: CSVVGAGGPNEQFF; v_gene: TRBV29-1; j_gene: TRBJ2-1; abundance: many; d_gene: TRBD2; len: 14
CDR3nt: TGTGCCAGCAGCCAAGTTGCCGCCGGGCCCCAGCATTTT; CDR3aa: CASSQVAAGPQHF; v_gene: TRBV14; j_gene: TRBJ1-5; abundance: few; d_gene: -; len: 13
CDR3nt: TGCAGTGCCAGACAGCCCGCGCCCTACGAGCAGTACTTC; CDR3aa: CSARQPAPYEQYF; v_gene: TRBV20-1; j_gene: TRBJ2-7; abundance: -; d_gene: -; len: 13
CDR3nt: TGTGCCAGCAGCGCCCCGACTAGCGGGGCGTGGGATACGCAGTATTTT; CDR3aa: CASSAPTSGAWDTQYF; v_gene: TRBV9; j_gene: TRBJ2-3; abundance: many; d_gene: TRBD2; len: 16
CDR3nt: TGCAGTGCTAGTTATCTAGCGGGAAGTGAGCAGTTCTTC; CDR3aa: CSASYLAGSEQFF; v_gene: TRBV20-1; j_gene: TRBJ2-1; abundance: few; d_gene: TRBD2; len: 13
CDR3nt: TGTGCCAGCAAGGGCAACAGGACCTCCTACGAGCAGTACTTC; CDR3aa: CASKGNRTSYEQYF; v_gene: TRBV12-3/TRBV12-4; j_gene: TRBJ2-7; abundance: many; d_gene: -; len: 14
CDR3nt: TGTGCCAGCAGTGCCCGCGGGAGCACAGATACGCAGTATTTT; CDR3aa: CASSARGSTDTQYF; v_gene: TRBV27; j_gene: TRBJ2-3; abundance: many; d_gene: -; len: 14
CDR3nt: TGTGCCAGCAGCCAAGGGACGGGGAGTTCATATGGCTACACCTTC; CDR3aa: CASSQGTGSSYGYTF; v_gene: TRBV3-1; j_gene: TRBJ1-2; abundance: many; d_gene: -; len: 15
CDR3nt: TGTGCCAGCAGCTTAAACAGGGGGCCTAACCGAAACTATGGCTACACCTTC; CDR3aa: CASSLNRGPNRNYGYTF; v_gene: TRBV7-2; j_gene: TRBJ1-2; abundance: few; d_gene: TRBD1; len: 17
CDR3nt: TGTGCCAGCAGACGAGGGGGCGATCAGCCCCAGCATTTT; CDR3aa: CASRRGGDQPQHF; v_gene: TRBV6-1; j_gene: TRBJ1-5; abundance: -; d_gene: TRBD1; len: 13
CDR3nt: TGTGCCAGTAGTATATTGGGCAGGGACACCGGGGAGCTGTTTTTT; CDR3aa: CASSILGRDTGELFF; v_gene: TRBV19; j_gene: TRBJ2-2; abundance: many; d_gene: -; len: 15
CDR3nt: TGTGTCACCAGCAGAGATCTGGGGAACACTGAAGCTTTCTTT; CDR3aa: CVTSRDLGNTEAFF; v_gene: TRBV15; j_gene: TRBJ1-1; abundance: -; d_gene: -; len: 14
CDR3nt: TGCGCCACCAATCGGGGCAGCACCGGGGAGCTGTTTTTT; CDR3aa: CATNRGSTGELFF; v_gene: TRBV5-1; j_gene: TRBJ2-2; abundance: many; d_gene: -; len: 13
CDR3nt: TGTGCCAGCAGTCTGGACTACAATGAGCAGTTCTTC; CDR3aa: CASSLDYNEQFF; v_gene: TRBV7-2; j_gene: TRBJ2-1; abundance: many; d_gene: -; len: 12
CDR3nt: TGCAGCTCGAGCGGAGGGACTAGCACAGATACGCAGTATTTT; CDR3aa: CSSSGGTSTDTQYF; v_gene: TRBV29-1; j_gene: TRBJ2-3; abundance: many; d_gene: -; len: 14